This T cell receptor beta chain came from a study of monozygotic twins with inflammatory bowel disease. Whole-study results and caveats: Distinct T cell subtypes could not be told apart. Twins with IBD were found to have lower TCRbeta diversity (inverse Simpson) than healthy co-twins.

Per germline, CDR1 DFQATT and CDR2 SNEGSKA (reference sequence). CDR3 length equals 15 residues. Donors each contributed one blood sample measuring around 2.5 ml. Notes on this clonotype: The antigen is unknown.

The input for each TCR library was 3,000 to 3,500 ng of total RNA. TCRdb reprocessed the 5' RACE reads, with one entry per CDR3 protein and no DNA. Its listing shows roughly 150,000 distinct CDR3 sequences. The sequenced sample consisted of blood. This TCR was sampled from a human donor with ulcerative colitis or Crohn's disease, or a healthy co-twin of an affected twin (not recorded which). The genes are TRBV20-1 and TRBJ1-5. CDR3 sequence: CSARVEGIGNQPQHF.